Listed here are 17 T cell receptor beta chains from one sample, sequenced in a study of T cell responses to AZD1222 COVID-19 vaccine. Libraries were prepared by immunoSEQ multiplex PCR; TCRdb keeps only in-frame clonotypes and omits some of them. The sample lists 100,000 or so clones; about 81% were seen once. The sequences come from peripheral blood, collected on day 0 of AZD1222 vaccination. Receptor source: an adult in good health.

The V gene is TRBV19, the J gene TRBJ1-3; no firm D call. CDR3 length equals 16 residues. V was shortened by 6 bases and J by 0 bases, with 15 bases between the two germline ends. The germline gives CDR1 LNHDA, CDR2 SQIVND (reference sequence). The CDR3 bases are TGTGCCAGTAGGGGTCTTTGGACGGCCTCTGGAAACACCATATATTTT. Translated, it gives CASRGLWTASGNTIYF. The full variable domain, its missing parts supplied by reference TRBV19 and TRBJ1-3, is DGGITQSPKYLFRKEGQNVTLSCEQNLNHDAMYWYRQDPGQGLRLIYYSQIVNDFQKGDIAEGYSVSREKKESFPLTVTSAQKNPTAFYLCASRGLWTASGNTIYFGEGSWLTVV.

This clone was observed a single time. The chain employs TRBV7-2 and TRBJ1-1; 9 bases agree with TRBD1. The germline V gene has CDR1 SGHTA and CDR2 FQGNSA. The CDR3 totals 14 residues. After removal of 2 bases from V and 4 bases from J, the junction contained 2 bases not matched to a gene. CDR3 loop: CASSLLTGGTEAFF. CDR3 nucleotides: TGTGCCAGCAGCTTATTGACAGGGGGCACTGAAGCTTTCTTT.

The J gene is TRBJ2-7, the V gene TRBV11-2; 7 positions agree with TRBD2. This CDR3 is built from 15 residues. With 3 bases clipped from V and 2 bases from J, the junction kept 7 bases outside the gene matches. Germline V lookup: CDR1 SGHAT, CDR2 FQNNGV. The CDR3: CASSFGSGGTYEQYF. As DNA, the CDR3 is TGTGCCAGCAGCTTCGGCTCCGGGGGGACCTACGAGCAGTACTTC.

The chain couples TRBV7-6 to TRBJ2-7, with D maybe TRBD1 (6 bases). Trimming took off 5 bases at V and 1 base at J, with 15 bases between the two ends. The CDR3 has 15 residues. CDR1 is SGHVS, CDR2 FNYEAQ, per germline. The chain's CDR3 is CASSPQEGVSYEQYF. DNA for the CDR3: TGTGCCAGCAGCCCGCAAGAGGGGGTGTCCTACGAGCAGTACTTC.

The table lists this clone with a count of one. The chain combines TRBV3-1 (or the pseudogene TRBV3-2) with TRBJ1-6, with D unclear. V dropped 0 bases and J dropped 8 bases, with 11 bases sitting between them. The germline gives CDR1 LGHDT, CDR2 YNNKEL (reference sequence). The CDR3 contains 15 residues. As DNA, the CDR3 is TGTGCCAGCAGCCAAGAGGTAGGGTCGTATTCACCCCTCCACTTT. The encoded protein is CASSQEVGSYSPLHF.

The V gene is TRBV6-6, the J gene TRBJ1-1, with D unclear. V lost 2 bases to trimming and J lost 0 bases, with 10 bases between them. There are 15 residues in the CDR3. The V gene's germline CDR1 is MNHNY and CDR2 SVGAGI (reference sequence). CDR3 sequence: CASSYQDPLNTEAFF. In DNA, the CDR3 is TGTGCCAGCAGTTACCAGGACCCCTTGAACACTGAAGCTTTCTTT.

This clone was detected once. The J gene is TRBJ1-1, the V gene TRBV19; maybe TRBD1 (6 bases). From germline, CDR1 is LNHDA and CDR2 SQIVND (reference sequence). The CDR3 consists of 14 residues. V gave up 7 bases and J gave up 0 bases, with 12 bases separating them. Written as DNA, the CDR3 is TGTGCCAGTATAGACACAGGGTTGAACACTGAAGCTTTCTTT. Translating it yields CASIDTGLNTEAFF.

This clone was picked up a small number of times. The chain recombines TRBV5-1 with TRBJ1-1, with D unclear. Germline loops: CDR1 SGHRS, CDR2 YFSETQ. Trimming removed 4 bases from V and 3 bases from J, with 19 bases in between. This CDR3 spans 16 amino acids. As DNA, the CDR3 is TGCGCCAGCAGCCTGGGTTCGGGCGCAGGTTACACTGAAGCTTTCTTT. It specifies CASSLGSGAGYTEAFF.

The chain recombines TRBV7-3 with TRBJ2-3; 7 bases map to TRBD2. Germline V gene lookup returns CDR1 SGHTA and CDR2 FQGTGA. Trimming removed 7 bases from V and 3 bases from J; junction bases left unmatched: 10. CDR3 size: 15 residues. CDR3 sequence reads: CASNDGGGSTDTQYF. CDR3 sequence (DNA): TGTGCCAGCAACGACGGAGGCGGGAGTACAGATACGCAGTATTTT.

The J gene is TRBJ2-2, the V gene TRBV10-3; no clear D. CDR1 is ENHRY, CDR2 SYGVKD, per germline. The CDR3 has 14 amino acids. Trimming took off 8 bases at V and 6 bases at J, with 16 bases between the two ends. The CDR3 bases are TGTGCCATCTCCCGCAACGAGGTGGCCGGGGAGCTGTTTTTT. Amino acid sequence: CAISRNEVAGELFF.

The chain recombines TRBV5-3 with TRBJ2-3, with a possible D match to TRBD1 (6 bases). TRBV5-3 is known as an ORF, though its function is uncertain. The CDR3 length is 19 residues. Trimming left V 3 bases short and J 4 bases short, with 27 bases between. CDR3 protein: CARSCEQGSLSYYPDTQYF. CDR3 bases: TGTGCCAGAAGCTGCGAACAGGGATCCCTGAGTTACTATCCAGATACGCAGTATTTT.

The chain combines TRBV7-2 with TRBJ1-1; D gene unclear. The CDR3 runs to 15 residues. Germline values: CDR1 SGHTA, CDR2 FQGNSA. V lost 2 bases, J lost 2 bases, and 12 bases lay in between. The CDR3 DNA sequence: TGTGCCAGCAGCTTAATATTAGCAGGCAACACTGAAGCTTTCTTT. It yields the protein CASSLILAGNTEAFF.

The chain employs TRBV4-1 and TRBJ2-7; 7 bases are a match to TRBD2. With 0 bases clipped from V and 2 bases from J, the junction kept 4 bases outside the gene matches. The CDR3 extends over 15 amino acids. The V gene's germline CDR1 is MGHRA and CDR2 YSYEKL. CDR3 nucleotides: TGCGCCAGCAGCCAAGATCTAGCGGCTGCCTACGAGCAGTACTTC. Translating it yields CASSQDLAAAYEQYF.

This chain connects TRBV7-6 to TRBJ1-1, with D uncertain. Germline V gene lookup returns CDR1 SGHVS and CDR2 FNYEAQ. V was shortened by 4 bases and J by 2 bases, with 8 bases between the two germline ends. CDR3 length: 13 residues. The CDR3 here is CASSSQTNTEAFF. The CDR3 DNA is TGTGCCAGCAGCTCCCAGACTAACACTGAAGCTTTCTTT. The variable domain in full, completed from reference TRBV7-6 and TRBJ1-1, reads GAGVSQSPRYKVTKRGQDVALRCDPISGHVSLYWYRQALGQGPEFLTYFNYEAQQDKSGLPNDRFSAERPEGSISTLTIQRTEQRDSAMYRCASSSQTNTEAFFGQGTRLTVV.

The chain recombines TRBV7-3 with TRBJ2-1; maybe TRBD2 (5 bases). CDR1 is SGHTA, CDR2 FQGTGA, per germline. Trimming pared 4 bases from V and 0 bases from J, leaving 22 bases between. The CDR3 is 19 residues long. CDR3 DNA: TGTGCCAGCAGCTACGGCGTAGCGAGCGGTCCGAGCTCCTACAATGAGCAGTTCTTC. It encodes CASSYGVASGPSSYNEQFF.

This chain uses TRBV7-9 with TRBJ1-4, with D unclear. Germline-derived CDR1 and CDR2 are SEHNR and FQNEAQ (reference sequence). V was cut by 5 bases and J by 6 bases, with 13 bases left in between. The CDR3 consists of 14 residues. The CDR3 DNA is TGTGCCAGCAGCCTTTTTACGCCAGATGAAAAACTGTTTTTT. Protein product: CASSLFTPDEKLFF.

This clone was picked up a small number of times. The same CDR3 arises from other DNA sequences in this sample as well. The chain recombines TRBV5-1 with TRBJ2-3; TRBD2 aligns across 7 bases. V lost 2 bases to trimming and J lost 2 bases; unmatched junction nucleotides: 5. This CDR3 is built from 15 residues. Germline CDR1 SGHRS, CDR2 YFSETQ. Here the CDR3 reads CASSLRGVSTDTQYF. CDR3 coding DNA: TGCGCCAGCAGCTTACGGGGGGTTTCCACAGATACGCAGTATTTT.